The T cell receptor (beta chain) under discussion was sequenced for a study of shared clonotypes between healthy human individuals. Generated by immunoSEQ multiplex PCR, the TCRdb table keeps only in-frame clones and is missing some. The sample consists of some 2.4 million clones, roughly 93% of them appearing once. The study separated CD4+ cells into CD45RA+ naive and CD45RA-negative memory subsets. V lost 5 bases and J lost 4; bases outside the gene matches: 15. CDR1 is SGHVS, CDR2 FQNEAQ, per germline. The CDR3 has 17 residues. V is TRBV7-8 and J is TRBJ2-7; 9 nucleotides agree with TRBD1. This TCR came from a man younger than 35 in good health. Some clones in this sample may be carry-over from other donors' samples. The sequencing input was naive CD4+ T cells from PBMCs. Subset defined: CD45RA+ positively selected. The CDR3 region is CASSPYRLTGGQYEQYF. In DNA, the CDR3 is TGTGCCAGCAGCCCTTACCGCTTGACAGGGGGACAGTACGAGCAGTACTTC.